Given below is one T cell receptor beta chain in context. What it binds is unknown. This sample stems from a study of cytomegalovirus exposure and HLA in healthy donors. Broader study findings: When analyzed later, a missense DCLRE1C variant was found to be linked to TCR beta V- and J-gene trimming. Earlier results showed most TCR beta V segments being productive about 87% or about 30% of the time. In a later analysis, most CMV-associated TCR beta chains appeared HLA-restricted.

Each of the donors was a healthy bone marrow donor. 60 Vbeta and 13 Jbeta primers were used in PCR. Some clones are missing from TCRdb's copy, which holds only in-frame ones; the method was immunoSEQ multiplex PCR. Of about 150,000 clones listed, 55% to 85% were seen once; the top ten hold around 2.2%. Source material: PBMCs. The source is a man between 35 and 55 years old in good health and CMV-seronegative.

The CDR3 nucleotides read TGCGCCAGCAGCTTGGTATCCTACAATGAGCAGTTCTTC. Amino acid sequence: CASSLVSYNEQFF. The V call is TRBV5-1, the J call TRBJ2-1; D ambiguous. V was shortened by 0 bases and J by 1 base, with 2 bases between the two germline ends. This CDR3 has 13 amino acids. Per the germline V gene, CDR1 is SGHRS and CDR2 is YFSETQ.